The 26 T cell receptor beta chains given below trace back to one sample, sequenced in a study of CD8+CD57+ T cells in acquired aplastic anemia. Genomic DNA, serving as template, underwent TCR beta VDJ and CDR3 profiling. TCRdb reprocessed the reads via MiXCR and lists one record per CDR3 protein. The data contain under 250,000 distinct CDR3 sequences, 34% of them singletons. The specimen sequenced was sorted CD4+, CD8+, or CD8+CD57+ T cells (not recorded which) from PBMCs. The source is a human donor in good health, serving as a control.

At least ten counts were recorded for this clonotype. This chain links TRBV9 with TRBJ2-3, with 10 nucleotides matching TRBD2. CDR1 is SGDLS and CDR2 is YYNGEE in the germline V gene. This CDR3 comprises 16 residues. Losses at the gene ends were 1 base for V and 2 bases for J; bases not matched to a gene: 4. The CDR3 DNA follows: TGTGCCAGCAGCGTAACTAGCGGGGCTACCACAGATACGCAGTATTTT. It yields the protein CASSVTSGATTDTQYF.

This clonotype was counted many times. This chain joins TRBV7-9 and TRBJ2-3; D gene uncertain. Trimming removed 5 bases from V and 4 bases from J, with 10 bases in between. The CDR3 has 13 amino acids. In germline, CDR1 is SEHNR, CDR2 FQNEAQ (reference sequence). The CDR3 protein is CASSPWVSDTQYF. In nucleotides, the CDR3 is TGTGCCAGCAGCCCCTGGGTATCAGATACGCAGTATTTT.

The table lists this clonotype with many counts. The chain joins TRBV5-8 to TRBJ2-7; a weak D match, TRBD2 (6 bases). Trimming took off 4 bases at V and 7 bases at J, with 21 bases between the two ends. CDR1 and CDR2 (germline): SGHTS, YDEGEE. This CDR3 contains 15 residues. CDR3 protein: CASSAADTGGDEQYF. The CDR3 DNA sequence: TGTGCCAGCAGCGCCGCGGATACCGGGGGTGATGAGCAGTACTTC.

This clonotype has a count of ten or more. The chain combines TRBV20-1 with TRBJ2-3; D is ambiguous. Trimming left V 3 bases short and J 9 bases short, with 10 bases between. The CDR3 runs 11 residues. CDR1 DFQATT and CDR2 SNEGSKA come from the germline V gene (reference sequence). CDR3 region: CSASTPETQYF. The CDR3, as DNA: TGCAGTGCTAGTACGCCCGAAACGCAGTATTTT.

This clonotype was found a few times. The chain recombines TRBV11-3 with TRBJ2-2, with TRBD2 matching over 8 bases. J lost 5 bases, V lost 3 bases, and 2 bases had no gene match. This CDR3 contains 14 residues. Germline V CDR1 and CDR2: SGHNT, YENEEA. The chain's CDR3 is CASSFAGGTGELFF. The CDR3 nucleotides read TGTGCCAGCAGCTTTGCGGGAGGAACCGGGGAGCTGTTTTTT.

The J gene is TRBJ1-4, the V gene TRBV5-5; maybe TRBD1 (6 bases). V gave up 0 bases and J gave up 6 bases, with 12 bases separating them. The CDR3 spans 15 residues. CDR1 and CDR2 from the germline V gene are SGHKS and YYEKEE (reference sequence). CDR3: CASSLARGTDEKLFF. In DNA form, the CDR3 reads TGTGCCAGCAGCTTGGCGAGGGGGACTGATGAAAAACTGTTTTTT.

The chain carries TRBV7-2 and TRBJ2-7, with 8 bases aligning to TRBD1. The length of the CDR3 is 14 residues. Trimming took 1 base from V and 5 from J; bases not matched to a gene: 4. Germline V gives CDR1 SGHTA, CDR2 FQGNSA. CDR3 DNA sequence: TGTGCCAGCAGCTTAGAACAGGGGGGCAACGAGCAGTACTTC. Translation gives CASSLEQGGNEQYF.

This clonotype was seen many times. V gene TRBV5-6 combines with J gene TRBJ2-3, with 7 bases matching TRBD2. In germline, CDR1 is SGHDT, CDR2 YYEEEE. The trim removed 4 bases at V and 6 bases at J, leaving 8 bases unmatched. The CDR3 is 14 residues long. CDR3 amino acids: CASSTGGEGDTQYF. CDR3 coding DNA: TGTGCCAGCAGCACGGGAGGCGAAGGGGATACGCAGTATTTT.

This clonotype was seen at least ten times. The chain carries TRBV5-6 and TRBJ1-1; no clear D gene. V was trimmed by 0 bases and J by 3 bases, leaving 6 bases between them. The germline V gene has CDR1 SGHDT and CDR2 YYEEEE. This CDR3 is built from 13 residues. The CDR3 coding sequence is TGTGCCAGCAGCTTGGCCGTGGACACTGAAGCTTTCTTT. Its protein product is CASSLAVDTEAFF.

This rearrangement joins TRBV6-1 to TRBJ2-5; TRBD1 matches 10 bases. Germline assignment: CDR1 MNHNS and CDR2 SASEGT. The trim removed 5 bases at V and 4 bases at J, leaving 10 bases unmatched. This CDR3 has 16 residues. The CDR3 spells CASSPREDRGPETQYF. Written as DNA, the CDR3 is TGTGCCAGCAGTCCTCGTGAAGACAGGGGGCCAGAGACCCAGTACTTC.

In the case of this clonotype: A read error may produce the germline difference seen at one junction end. The chain couples TRBV5-5 to TRBJ2-2, with D hard to call. This CDR3 is built from 14 residues. CDR1 is SGHKS and CDR2 is YYEKEE in the germline V gene (reference sequence). CDR3 amino acids: CVSSLGRNTGELFF. The CDR3 nucleotides are TGTGTCAGCAGCTTAGGTCGGAACACCGGGGAGCTGTTTTTT.

The J gene is TRBJ1-1, the V gene TRBV30, with 9 positions matching TRBD1. Germline V gene data show CDR1 as GTSNPN and CDR2 as SVGIG (reference sequence). V lost 1 base and J lost 3; bases outside the gene matches: 3. CDR3 length: 14 amino acids. The CDR3 spells CAWSAGQGYTEAFF. CDR3 DNA: TGTGCCTGGAGTGCGGGACAGGGCTACACTGAAGCTTTCTTT.

CDR3 region: CASSGLAALGWGETQYF. The CDR3 DNA reads as TGTGCCAGCAGTGGACTAGCGGCCCTGGGGTGGGGGGAGACCCAGTACTTC. The V and J genes are TRBV6-1 and TRBJ2-5; 9 bases map to TRBD2. Germline CDR1 reads MNHNS; CDR2 reads SASEGT. The ends lost 4 bases at V and 5 bases at J; junction bases unmatched: 14. This CDR3 is built from 17 residues.

This clonotype showed up many times. V and J are TRBV20-1 and TRBJ1-2; D perhaps matches TRBD1 (6 bases). Germline CDR1 is DFQATT and CDR2 is SNEGSKA (reference sequence). The length of the CDR3 is 14 residues. V was pared by 2 bases and J by 8 bases, with 18 bases between. The CDR3 spells CSARPGGGIQGYTF. The DNA for the CDR3 is TGCAGTGCTAGACCTGGGGGGGGCATTCAAGGCTACACCTTC.

This clonotype has a count of ten or more. The CDR3 loop reads CSARGLAGLTEQFF. The CDR3 bases are TGCAGTGCTCGGGGTCTAGCGGGACTCACTGAGCAGTTCTTC. The rearrangement uses TRBV20-1 and TRBJ2-1, with TRBD2 matching 9 bases. The CDR3 totals 14 residues. V dropped 5 bases and J dropped 9; count of bases not matched to a gene: 11. CDR1 and CDR2 from the germline V gene are DFQATT and SNEGSKA (reference sequence).

There are many counts of this clonotype. The chain carries TRBV7-2 and TRBJ1-5; TRBD1 might be the D (6 bases). The V and J ends lost 5 bases and 4 bases respectively, with 9 bases between them. The CDR3 runs 13 residues. Germline-derived CDR1 and CDR2 are SGHTA and FQGNSA. The CDR3 DNA sequence: TGTGCCAGCAGCGGACAGACTAATCAGCCCCAGCATTTT. This translates into CASSGQTNQPQHF.

At least ten counts were recorded for this clonotype. The J gene is TRBJ1-2, the V gene TRBV12-3 or TRBV12-4, with TRBD1 matching 8 bases. The J segment lost 4 bases and the V segment lost 3 bases, leaving 7 bases of the junction unmatched. This CDR3 contains 15 residues. The CDR3 spells CASSFPTGGGYGYTF. CDR3 sequence (DNA): TGTGCCAGCAGTTTCCCCACAGGGGGTGGCTATGGCTACACCTTC.

This clonotype came up many times. This chain links TRBV19 with TRBJ2-5, with TRBD2 identical over 14 bases. The ends lost 5 bases at V and 5 bases at J; junction bases unmatched: 22. This CDR3 has 21 residues. Germline-derived CDR1 and CDR2 are LNHDA and SQIVND (reference sequence). The CDR3 nucleotides are TGTGCCAGTAGTCCTCTCGTACGGACTAGCGGGAGGTCCCCCCGTGCGGAGACCCAGTACTTC. Translation: CASSPLVRTSGRSPRAETQYF.

V usage is TRBV15 and J usage is TRBJ2-2, with a possible D match to TRBD1 (6 bases). With 6 bases removed from V and 5 bases from J, the gap between germline ends came to 13 bases. The germline CDR1 and CDR2 sequences are LNHNV and YYDKDF (reference sequence). The CDR3 totals 14 residues. The CDR3 is CATSELRGTGELFF. Here the CDR3 DNA reads TGTGCCACCAGTGAGCTCAGGGGAACCGGGGAGCTGTTTTTT.

Notes on this clonotype: Germline and junction disagree at one end, which may indicate a read error. The chain links TRBV7-6 to TRBJ1-6, with a weak D call TRBD1 (5 bases). The germline V gene has CDR1 SGHVS and CDR2 FNYEAQ. The CDR3 runs 10 residues. CDR3 coding DNA: TGTGCCAGCAGCCAAGGACACCCCTACTTT. Translating gives CASSQGHPYF.

Worth noting for this clonotype: The junction shows a germline mismatch at one end, possibly a read error. V gene TRBV7-3 combines with J gene TRBJ2-5, with 8 bases lining up with TRBD1. Germline loops: CDR1 SGHTA, CDR2 FQGTGA. The CDR3 runs to 13 residues. CDR3 coding DNA: TGTGCCAGCAGCTTAGGGGCAGGGGGCTGGTGGGACTTC. It translates to CASSLGAGGWWDF.

In its sample, this clonotype was seen many times. The chain combines TRBV20-1 with TRBJ2-3; D uncertain. Trimming took 4 bases from V and 2 from J, leaving 13 bases between them. Germline V CDR1 and CDR2: DFQATT, SNEGSKA (reference sequence). This CDR3 has 14 amino acids. This chain's CDR3 is CSANYGIHTDTQYF. CDR3 DNA sequence: TGCAGTGCTAACTACGGAATACACACAGATACGCAGTATTTT.

The chain couples TRBV18 to TRBJ2-7, with 7 positions matching TRBD1. Germline loops: CDR1 KGHSH, CDR2 LQKENI. There are 13 residues in the CDR3. Trimming at V came to 4 bases and at J to 2 bases, leaving 2 bases not matched to a gene. The CDR3 DNA sequence: TGTGCCAGCTCACTGGACAGGACCTACGAGCAGTACTTC. This translates into CASSLDRTYEQYF.

This clonotype has at least ten counts. The CDR3 nucleotides read TGTGCCAGCAGCTGGGGAGGGGAACGGGGTGATGAGCAGTTCTTC. This codes for CASSWGGERGDEQFF. This sequence joins TRBV7-2 and TRBJ2-1; TRBD2 matches at 7 bases. With 4 bases clipped from V and 8 bases from J, the junction kept 11 bases outside the gene matches. Germline lookup yields CDR1 SGHTA and CDR2 FQGNSA. The CDR3 has 15 residues.

The chain combines TRBV10-1 with TRBJ2-7; 7 positions agree with TRBD2. CDR3 length: 22 amino acids. CDR1 and CDR2 (germline): WNHNN, SYGVQD (reference sequence). V lost 2 bases, J lost 6 bases, and 31 bases stayed unmatched. The CDR3: CASSEGGGAGHAEVIKKCEQYF. Here the CDR3 DNA reads TGCGCCAGCAGTGAGGGGGGGGGTGCGGGCCATGCTGAGGTGATAAAGAAATGCGAGCAGTACTTC.

This clonotype was seen ten or more times. V usage is TRBV19 and J usage is TRBJ2-1; D gene ambiguous. Germline lookup yields CDR1 LNHDA and CDR2 SQIVND (reference sequence). The CDR3 is 15 residues long. Trimming took off 1 base at V and 4 bases at J, with 11 bases between the two ends. The CDR3: CASSIARAYYNEQFF. As DNA, the CDR3 is TGTGCCAGTAGTATAGCGAGAGCATATTACAATGAGCAGTTCTTC. Full variable domain (missing parts from reference TRBV19 and TRBJ2-1): DGGITQSPKYLFRKEGQNVTLSCEQNLNHDAMYWYRQDPGQGLRLIYYSQIVNDFQKGDIAEGYSVSREKKESFPLTVTSAQKNPTAFYLCASSIARAYYNEQFFGPGTRLTVL.